The clone carrying this T cell receptor beta chain was recorded a few times. The antigen is unknown. The data derive from a study of T-cell reconstitution after alpha-beta-depleted transplantation in children. Study-level points and caveats: For some patients, TCRbeta diversity was high at day 60 because of recipient T cells and thymic progenitors that survived. Reports say that about two months after transplant, the alpha-beta T cells came out of several hundred graft clones that had expanded. Hyperexpanded clones declined; after one year, newly produced T cells mostly supplied diversity.

The authors prepared the TCRbeta library with unique molecular identifiers. TCRdb recomputed calls from the PCR reads with MiXCR, one row per CDR3 protein. The data contain approximately 980,000 distinct CDR3 sequences, roughly 29% of them seen just once; the ten biggest clones take up roughly 27%. This CDR3 is built from 15 residues. In germline, CDR1 is MNHEY, CDR2 SVGAGI. V was clipped by 2 bases and J by 1 base, with 10 bases between them. The chain recombines TRBV6-5 with TRBJ2-3, with D hard to call. Sequenced here: PBMCs, mostly from graft donor cells, sampled 360 days after TCRalphabeta/CD19-depleted stem cell transplant. This TCR derives from a boy under two years old who had a stem cell transplant for SCID, so the T cells may come from the graft donor. The CDR3 DNA reads TGTGCCAGCAGTTACACCTCCCTTCGCACAGATACGCAGTATTTT. The encoded protein is CASSYTSLRTDTQYF.